These 12 T cell receptor beta chains came from one sample sequenced in a study of blood T cell repertoires in COVID-19. Assay: immunoSEQ multiplex PCR; the TCRdb copy retains only in-frame clones and omits some. The table lists approximately 210,000 clones, 86% of them singletons. Sequenced material: peripheral blood. The source is a man aged 45-65 years with COVID-19, enrolled during active disease.

This clone was observed a few times. The chain carries TRBV5-6 and TRBJ1-5, with 7 bases aligning to TRBD1. The CDR3 is made up of 15 amino acids. The J segment lost 5 bases and the V segment lost 5 bases, leaving 10 bases of the junction unmatched. The V gene's germline CDR1 is SGHDT and CDR2 YYEEEE. The CDR3 DNA reads as TGTGCCAGCAGTTTCTTTGGGACAGCCCATCAGCCCCAGCATTTT. Encoded protein: CASSFFGTAHQPQHF. Variable domain in full (rest from reference TRBV5-6 and TRBJ1-5): DAGVTQSPTHLIKTRGQQVTLRCSPKSGHDTVSWYQQALGQGPQFIFQYYEEEERQRGNFPDRFSGHQFPNYSSELNVNALLLGDSALYLCASSFFGTAHQPQHFGDGTRLSIL.

V is TRBV6-5 and J is TRBJ2-7, with D unresolved. CDR1 is MNHEY and CDR2 is SVGAGI in the germline V gene. The CDR3 is made up of 12 amino acids. V lost 6 bases to trimming and J lost 5 bases, with 11 bases between them. CDR3 in amino acids: CASRALSHEQYF. In nucleotides, the CDR3 is TGTGCCAGCAGAGCCCTTTCCCACGAGCAGTACTTC.

The V gene is TRBV7-9, the J gene TRBJ2-1; maybe TRBD1 (5 bases). Trimming shortened V by 4 bases and J by 4 bases, and 23 bases separated the two germline ends. The germline gives CDR1 SEHNR, CDR2 FQNEAQ (reference sequence). This CDR3 spans 18 amino acids. The CDR3: CASSSLLGARARYNEQFF. CDR3 nucleotides: TGTGCCAGCAGCTCCCTTCTTGGGGCAAGGGCGCGGTACAATGAGCAGTTCTTC. The full variable domain, completed using reference TRBV7-9 and TRBJ2-1, is DTGVSQNPRHKITKRGQNVTFRCDPISEHNRLYWYRQTLGQGPEFLTYFQNEAQLEKSRLLSDRFSAERPKGSFSTLEIQRTEQGDSAMYLCASSSLLGARARYNEQFFGPGTRLTVL.

The rearrangement joins TRBV19 to TRBJ2-1, with TRBD1 matching over 10 bases. Germline CDR1 reads LNHDA; CDR2 reads SQIVND (reference sequence). The ends lost 10 bases at V and 8 bases at J; junction bases unmatched: 14. This CDR3 comprises 15 residues. CDR3 in DNA: TGTGCCACCCTTTCTACCGGGACAGGGGCCCATGAGCAGTTCTTC. Amino acid sequence: CATLSTGTGAHEQFF.

CDR3 sequence reads: CASSQDSGTSVSYNEQFF. The CDR3 DNA reads as TGTGCCAGCAGCCAAGATAGTGGGACTAGCGTCTCCTACAATGAGCAGTTCTTC. The rearrangement links TRBV4-2 to TRBJ2-1, with TRBD2 matching over 10 bases. The CDR3 is 18 residues long. Trimming removed 0 bases from V and 0 bases from J; junction bases left unmatched: 5. The germline V gene has CDR1 LGHNA and CDR2 YNFKEQ.

The chain is built from TRBV6-6 and TRBJ2-2; possible D gene TRBD2, 6 bases. In germline, CDR1 is MNHNY, CDR2 SVGAGI (reference sequence). The CDR3 is made up of 14 amino acids. The V and J ends lost 8 bases and 2 bases respectively, with 12 bases between them. Here the CDR3 reads CASAPGLNTGELFF. In nucleotides, the CDR3 is TGTGCCAGCGCACCCGGACTAAACACCGGGGAGCTGTTTTTT.

The sample holds one count of this clone. The chain carries TRBV25-1 and TRBJ2-3; 9 bases fit TRBD2. J was trimmed by 2 bases and V by 6 bases; bases with no gene match: 3. The CDR3 is made up of 14 amino acids. Germline lookup yields CDR1 MGHDK and CDR2 SYGVNS. In DNA form, the CDR3 reads TGTGCCAGCAGCCGACTAGCGGACACAGATACGCAGTATTTT. As protein: CASSRLADTDTQYF.

The rearrangement links TRBV7-9 to TRBJ2-3; a possible D gene is TRBD2 (7 bases). With 5 bases removed from V and 2 bases from J, the gap between germline ends came to 14 bases. The CDR3 consists of 15 residues. Germline CDR1 is SEHNR and CDR2 is FQNEAQ (reference sequence). This CDR3 is CASSPLGGATDTQYF. CDR3 nucleotides: TGTGCCAGCAGCCCCTTAGGGGGGGCCACAGATACGCAGTATTTT.

The chain carries TRBV6-6 and TRBJ1-4; a weak D match, TRBD1 (5 bases). With 6 bases removed from V and 8 bases from J, the gap between germline ends came to 16 bases. CDR3 size: 14 residues. Germline V lookup: CDR1 MNHNY, CDR2 SVGAGI (reference sequence). The CDR3 bases are TGTGCCAGCAGGATCGGGCCTCGGGGGGAAAAACTGTTTTTT. Translating it yields CASRIGPRGEKLFF.

This sequence joins TRBV21-1 and TRBJ2-2; TRBD1 is the table's D call and was not checked against the DNA. TRBV21-1 counts as a pseudogene. The CDR3 is 18 amino acids. CDR3 nucleotides: TGTGCCAGCAGCAAAGTTTTACAGGGCCCGGGGAACACCGGGGAGCTGTTTTTT. This gives the protein CASSKVLQGPGNTGELFF.

The CDR3 sequence is CASSLEPGTSGGGGSTGELFF. The CDR3 DNA reads TGTGCCAGCAGCCTCGAACCAGGGACTAGCGGGGGTGGAGGTTCTACCGGGGAGCTGTTTTTT. The gene calls are TRBV4-2 and TRBJ2-2; TRBD2 agrees at 14 bases. The CDR3 contains 21 residues. After removal of 4 bases from V and 5 bases from J, the junction contained 18 bases not matched to a gene. Germline V gene lookup returns CDR1 LGHNA and CDR2 YNFKEQ.

The rearrangement joins TRBV20-1 to TRBJ2-1; 11 bases agree with TRBD2. There are 14 residues in the CDR3. The V gene's germline CDR1 is DFQATT and CDR2 SNEGSKA (reference sequence). Unmatched junction bases numbered 7, after V lost 3 bases and J lost 9 bases. The CDR3 DNA follows: TGCAGTGCTAGTATTAGCGGGGGGGCGGCTGAGCAGTTCTTC. Its protein is CSASISGGAAEQFF.